The clone carrying this TCR beta chain has a count of ten or more. The antigen remains unidentified. This record comes from a study of T cells in Graves' hyperthyroidism and ophthalmopathy. The V and J ends lost 5 bases and 1 base, in that order; junction bases with no gene match: 12. The CDR3 runs 17 residues. The V gene's germline CDR1 is MNHEY and CDR2 SMNVEV (reference sequence). Whole-study results and caveats: By a 13 V-J model, ophthalmopathy was set apart from stable hyperthyroidism.

Amplification of TCR beta CDR3 regions was performed using RNA transcripts as template. In the first-round RT-PCR of the TCR CDR3, the HTBI primer set was used. From the multiplex PCR reads, TCRdb called clonotypes with MiXCR, one entry per CDR3 protein. This sample has about 550,000 distinct CDR3 sequences, with less than 25% found just once. The rearrangement joins TRBV27 to TRBJ2-7; 9 nucleotides line up with TRBD2. Sequencing input: blood. The clonotype originates from a man younger than 35 with Graves' hyperthyroidism. CDR3 protein: CASSPPVSGGQSYEQYF. The CDR3 nucleotides read TGTGCCAGCAGTCCACCGGTTAGCGGGGGACAATCCTACGAGCAGTACTTC.